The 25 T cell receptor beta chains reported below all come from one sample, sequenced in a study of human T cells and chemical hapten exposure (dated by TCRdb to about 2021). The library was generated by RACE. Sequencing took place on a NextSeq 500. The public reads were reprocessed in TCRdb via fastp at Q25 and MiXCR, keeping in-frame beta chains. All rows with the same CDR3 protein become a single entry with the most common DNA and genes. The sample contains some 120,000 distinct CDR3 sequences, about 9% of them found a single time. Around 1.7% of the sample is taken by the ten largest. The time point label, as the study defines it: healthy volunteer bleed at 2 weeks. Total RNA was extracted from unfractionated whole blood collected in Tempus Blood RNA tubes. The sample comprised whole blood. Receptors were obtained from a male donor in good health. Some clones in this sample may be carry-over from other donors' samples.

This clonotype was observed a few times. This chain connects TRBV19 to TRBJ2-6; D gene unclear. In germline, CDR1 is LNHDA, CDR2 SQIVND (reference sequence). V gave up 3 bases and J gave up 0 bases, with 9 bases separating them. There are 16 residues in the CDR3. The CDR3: CASSILADSGANVLTF. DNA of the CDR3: TGTGCCAGTAGTATTTTGGCAGACTCTGGGGCCAACGTCCTGACTTTC.

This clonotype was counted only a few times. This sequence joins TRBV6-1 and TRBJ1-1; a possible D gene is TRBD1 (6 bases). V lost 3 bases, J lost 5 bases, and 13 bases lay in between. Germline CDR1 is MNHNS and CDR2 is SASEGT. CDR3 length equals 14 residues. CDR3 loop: CASSETGPGTEAFF. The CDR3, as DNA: TGTGCCAGCAGTGAGACAGGTCCAGGAACTGAAGCTTTCTTT.

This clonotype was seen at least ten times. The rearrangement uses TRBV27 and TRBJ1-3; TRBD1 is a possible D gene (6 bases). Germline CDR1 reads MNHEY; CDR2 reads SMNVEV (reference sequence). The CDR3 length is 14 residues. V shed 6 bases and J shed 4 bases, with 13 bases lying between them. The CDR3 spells CASRQGSSGNTIYF. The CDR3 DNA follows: TGTGCCAGCAGACAGGGCTCGTCCGGAAACACCATATATTTT.

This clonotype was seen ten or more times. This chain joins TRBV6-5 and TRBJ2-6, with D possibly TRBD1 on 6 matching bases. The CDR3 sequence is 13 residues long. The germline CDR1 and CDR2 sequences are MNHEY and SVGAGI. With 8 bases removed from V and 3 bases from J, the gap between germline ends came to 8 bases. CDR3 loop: CASSTGGANVLTF. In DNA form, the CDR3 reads TGTGCCAGCTCGACAGGTGGGGCCAACGTCCTGACTTTC.

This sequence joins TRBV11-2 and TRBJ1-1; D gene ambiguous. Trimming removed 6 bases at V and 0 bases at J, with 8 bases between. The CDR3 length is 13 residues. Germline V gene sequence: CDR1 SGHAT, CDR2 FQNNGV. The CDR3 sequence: CASRNFMNTEAFF. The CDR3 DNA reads TGTGCCAGCAGGAACTTCATGAACACTGAAGCTTTCTTT.

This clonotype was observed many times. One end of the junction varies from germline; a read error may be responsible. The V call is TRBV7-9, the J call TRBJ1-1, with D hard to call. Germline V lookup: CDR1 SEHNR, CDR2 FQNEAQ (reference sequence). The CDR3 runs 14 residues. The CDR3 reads CASSLVVGNPEAFF. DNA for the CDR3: TGTGCCAGCAGCTTAGTCGTCGGGAACCCTGAAGCTTTCTTT.

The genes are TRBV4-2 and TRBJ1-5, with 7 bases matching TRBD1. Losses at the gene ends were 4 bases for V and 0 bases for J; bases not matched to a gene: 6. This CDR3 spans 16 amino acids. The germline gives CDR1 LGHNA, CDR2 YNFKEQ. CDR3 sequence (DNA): TGTGCCAGCAGCCTTACGACAGGGCCTAGCAATCAGCCCCAGCATTTT. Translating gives CASSLTTGPSNQPQHF.

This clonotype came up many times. The CDR3, as DNA: TGTGCCAGCAGCTTAGACAGGACACGCTCCTACGAGCAGTACTTC. It codes for CASSLDRTRSYEQYF. The chain uses TRBV11-2 and TRBJ2-7, with D maybe TRBD1 (5 bases). Trimming cost V 0 bases and J 0 bases, with 9 bases left between them. Germline assignment: CDR1 SGHAT and CDR2 FQNNGV. The CDR3 runs to 15 residues.

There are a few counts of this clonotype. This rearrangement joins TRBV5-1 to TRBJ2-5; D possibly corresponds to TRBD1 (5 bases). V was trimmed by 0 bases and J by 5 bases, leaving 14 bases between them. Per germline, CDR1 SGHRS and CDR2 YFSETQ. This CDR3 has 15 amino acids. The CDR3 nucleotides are TGCGCCAGCAGCTTGGGCCTCAGGGTTGACGAGACCCAGTACTTC. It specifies CASSLGLRVDETQYF.

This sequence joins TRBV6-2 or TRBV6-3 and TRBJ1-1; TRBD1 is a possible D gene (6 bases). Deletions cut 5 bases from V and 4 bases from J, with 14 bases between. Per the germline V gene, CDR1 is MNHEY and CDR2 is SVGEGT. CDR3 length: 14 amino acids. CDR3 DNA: TGTGCCAGCAGTCCATCGGGGGCGGGCACTGAAGCTTTCTTT. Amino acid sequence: CASSPSGAGTEAFF.

The CDR3 is CASSNPGHGAGGYTF. DNA of the CDR3: TGTGCCAGCAGCAACCCGGGACACGGAGCCGGTGGCTACACCTTC. This chain uses TRBV5-8 with TRBJ1-2; tentatively, D is TRBD1 (6 bases). Trimming took off 4 bases at V and 7 bases at J, with 20 bases between the two ends. Germline V gives CDR1 SGHTS, CDR2 YDEGEE. The CDR3 length is 15 residues.

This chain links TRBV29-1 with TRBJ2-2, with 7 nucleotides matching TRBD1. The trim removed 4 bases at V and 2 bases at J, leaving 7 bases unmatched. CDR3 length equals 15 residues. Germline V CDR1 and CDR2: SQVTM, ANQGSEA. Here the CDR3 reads CSVAVGQTNTGELFF. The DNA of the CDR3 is TGCAGCGTTGCTGTGGGACAGACCAACACCGGGGAGCTGTTTTTT.

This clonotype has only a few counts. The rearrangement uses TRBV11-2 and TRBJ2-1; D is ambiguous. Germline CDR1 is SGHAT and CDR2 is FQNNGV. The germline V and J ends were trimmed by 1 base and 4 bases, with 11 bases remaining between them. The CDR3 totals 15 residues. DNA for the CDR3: TGTGCCAGCAGCTTAGGGGCGTCGAATTACAATGAGCAGTTCTTC. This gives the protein CASSLGASNYNEQFF.

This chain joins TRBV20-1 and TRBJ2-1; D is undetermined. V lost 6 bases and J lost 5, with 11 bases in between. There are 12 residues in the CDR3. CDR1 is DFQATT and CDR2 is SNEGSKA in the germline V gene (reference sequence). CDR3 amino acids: CSAYGDHNEQFF. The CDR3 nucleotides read TGCAGTGCCTACGGCGACCACAATGAGCAGTTCTTC.

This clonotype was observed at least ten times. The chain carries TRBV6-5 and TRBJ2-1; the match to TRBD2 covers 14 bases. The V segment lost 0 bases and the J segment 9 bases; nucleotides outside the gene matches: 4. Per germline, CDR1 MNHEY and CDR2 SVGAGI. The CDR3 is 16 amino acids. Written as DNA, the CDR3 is TGTGCCAGCAGTTACTCGGGACTAGCGGGGGTAGGTGAGCAGTTCTTC. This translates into CASSYSGLAGVGEQFF.

The DNA of the CDR3 is TGCAGCGTTACGGCTAGCGGGAGAGGGACTAGCACAGATACGCAGTATTTT. This translates into CSVTASGRGTSTDTQYF. The chain links TRBV29-1 to TRBJ2-3, with TRBD2 identical over 10 bases. CDR3 length: 17 residues. V dropped 5 bases and J dropped 0; count of bases not matched to a gene: 11. From germline, CDR1 is SQVTM and CDR2 ANQGSEA.

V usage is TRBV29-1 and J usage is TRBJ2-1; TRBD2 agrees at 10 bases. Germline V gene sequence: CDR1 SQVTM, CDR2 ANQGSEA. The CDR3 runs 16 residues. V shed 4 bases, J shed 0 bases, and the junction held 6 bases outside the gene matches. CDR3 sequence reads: CSVGLAGESSYNEQFF. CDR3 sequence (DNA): TGCAGCGTTGGACTAGCGGGCGAGAGCTCCTACAATGAGCAGTTCTTC.

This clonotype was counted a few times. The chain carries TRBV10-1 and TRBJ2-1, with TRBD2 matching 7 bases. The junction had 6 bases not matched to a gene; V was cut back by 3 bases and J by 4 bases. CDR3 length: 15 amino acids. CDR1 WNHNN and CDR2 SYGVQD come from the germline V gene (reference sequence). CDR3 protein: CASSDWTRGYNEQFF. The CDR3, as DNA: TGCGCCAGCAGTGACTGGACTAGGGGTTACAATGAGCAGTTCTTC.

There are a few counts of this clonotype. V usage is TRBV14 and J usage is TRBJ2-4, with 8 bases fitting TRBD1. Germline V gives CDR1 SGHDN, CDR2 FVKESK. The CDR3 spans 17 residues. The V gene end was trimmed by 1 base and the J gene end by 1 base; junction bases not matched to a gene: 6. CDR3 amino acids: CASSQGGHRGAKNIQYF. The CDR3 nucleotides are TGTGCCAGCAGCCAAGGTGGGCACAGGGGGGCCAAAAACATTCAGTACTTC.

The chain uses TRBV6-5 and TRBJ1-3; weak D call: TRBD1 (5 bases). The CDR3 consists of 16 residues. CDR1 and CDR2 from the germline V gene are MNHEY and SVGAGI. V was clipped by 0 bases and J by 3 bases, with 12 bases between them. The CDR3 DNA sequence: TGTGCCAGCAGTTACTCGATTGCGGGGGGTGGAAACACCATATATTTT. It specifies CASSYSIAGGGNTIYF.

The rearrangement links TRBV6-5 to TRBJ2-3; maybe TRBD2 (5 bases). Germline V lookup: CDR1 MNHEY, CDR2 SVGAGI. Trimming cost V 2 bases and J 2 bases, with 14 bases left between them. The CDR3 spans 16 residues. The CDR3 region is CASSYGRGSSTDTQYF. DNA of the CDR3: TGTGCCAGCAGTTACGGTCGGGGTTCCTCCACAGATACGCAGTATTTT.

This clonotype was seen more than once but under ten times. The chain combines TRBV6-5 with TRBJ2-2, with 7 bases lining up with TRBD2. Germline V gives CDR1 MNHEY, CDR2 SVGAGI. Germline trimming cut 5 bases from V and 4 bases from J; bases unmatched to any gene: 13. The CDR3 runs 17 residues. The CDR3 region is CASSPSGLGRPTGELFF. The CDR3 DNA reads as TGTGCCAGCAGTCCCTCCGGGCTCGGGAGGCCCACCGGGGAGCTGTTTTTT.

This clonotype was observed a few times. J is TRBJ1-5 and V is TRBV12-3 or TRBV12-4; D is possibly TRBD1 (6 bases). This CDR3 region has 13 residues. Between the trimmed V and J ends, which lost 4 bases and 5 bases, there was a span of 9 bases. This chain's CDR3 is CASSWGGHQPQHF. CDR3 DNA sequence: TGTGCCAGCAGTTGGGGGGGGCATCAGCCCCAGCATTTT.

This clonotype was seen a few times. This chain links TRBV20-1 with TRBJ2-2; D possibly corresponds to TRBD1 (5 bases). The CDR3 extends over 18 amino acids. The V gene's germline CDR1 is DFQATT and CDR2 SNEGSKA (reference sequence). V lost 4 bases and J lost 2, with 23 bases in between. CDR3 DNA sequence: TGCAGTGCTAAGGACACCGGGCTAAGGGGCCCTAACACCGGGGAGCTGTTTTTT. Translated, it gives CSAKDTGLRGPNTGELFF.

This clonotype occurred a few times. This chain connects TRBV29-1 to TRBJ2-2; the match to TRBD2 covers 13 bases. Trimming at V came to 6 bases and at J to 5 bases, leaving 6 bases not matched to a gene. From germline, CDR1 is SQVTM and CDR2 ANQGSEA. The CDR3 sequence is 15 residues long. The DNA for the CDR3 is TGCAGCGTGGCCGGACTAGCGGGAGTTACCGGGGAGCTGTTTTTT. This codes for CSVAGLAGVTGELFF.